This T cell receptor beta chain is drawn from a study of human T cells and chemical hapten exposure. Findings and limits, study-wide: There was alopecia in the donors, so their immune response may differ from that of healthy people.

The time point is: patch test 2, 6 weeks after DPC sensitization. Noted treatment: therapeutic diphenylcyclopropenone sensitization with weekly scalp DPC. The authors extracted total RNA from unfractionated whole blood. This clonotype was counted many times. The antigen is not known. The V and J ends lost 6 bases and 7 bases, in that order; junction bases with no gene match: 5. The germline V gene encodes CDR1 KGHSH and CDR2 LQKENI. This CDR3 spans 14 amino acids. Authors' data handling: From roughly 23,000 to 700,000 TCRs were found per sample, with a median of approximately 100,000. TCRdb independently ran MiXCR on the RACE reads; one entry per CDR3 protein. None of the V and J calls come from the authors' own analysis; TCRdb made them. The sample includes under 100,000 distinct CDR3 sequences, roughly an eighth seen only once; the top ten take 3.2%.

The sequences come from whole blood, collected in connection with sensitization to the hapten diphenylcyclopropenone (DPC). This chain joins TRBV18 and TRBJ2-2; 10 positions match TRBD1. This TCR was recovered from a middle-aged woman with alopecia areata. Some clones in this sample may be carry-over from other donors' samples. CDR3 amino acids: CASSSGQGIGELFF. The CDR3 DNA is TGTGCCAGCTCGTCGGGACAGGGGATCGGGGAGCTGTTTTTT.